This is a list of T cell receptor beta chains from one sample in a study of T-cell reconstitution after alpha-beta-depleted transplantation in children. TCRdb fed the PCR reads into MiXCR, producing one record per CDR3 protein. Here the sample spans around 580,000 distinct CDR3 sequences, roughly 23% being singletons. Source: PBMCs, mostly from graft donor cells, taken 360 days after TCRalphabeta/CD19-depleted stem cell transplant. These receptors were taken from a boy younger than two who had a stem cell transplant for acute myeloid leukemia, so the T cells may come from the graft donor. CDR3s include the opening cysteine and the closing phenylalanine or tryptophan. Each record gives: J gene, clone size, V gene, D gene, CDR3 DNA, CDR3 protein. A D gene is named only where the DNA matches it firmly. Expanded clones get a size class; other rows say once, few or many, or leave the size out.

J gene: TRBJ2-5
clone size: many
V gene: TRBV7-9
D gene: NA
CDR3 DNA: TGTGCCAGCAGCTCCGGATCGCTCAGGGGACAAGAGACCCAGTACTTC
CDR3 protein: CASSSGSLRGQETQYF

J gene: TRBJ1-4
clone size: NA
V gene: TRBV12-3/TRBV12-4
D gene: NA
CDR3 DNA: TGTGGCAGCAGTTTGGCAGGGTGGTATGAAAAACTGTTTTTT
CDR3 protein: CGSSLAGWYEKLFF

J gene: TRBJ2-1
clone size: NA
V gene: TRBV5-6
D gene: NA
CDR3 DNA: TGTGCCAGCAGCTTACGCCTAGGGTGGGCCTACAATGAGCAGTTCTTC
CDR3 protein: CASSLRLGWAYNEQFF

J gene: TRBJ2-1
clone size: NA
V gene: TRBV6-1
D gene: TRBD2
CDR3 DNA: TGTGCCAGCAGCCCAACTAGCGACCAATTCTACAATGAGCAGTTCTTC
CDR3 protein: CASSPTSDQFYNEQFF

J gene: TRBJ2-1
clone size: NA
V gene: TRBV27
D gene: NA
CDR3 DNA: TGTGCCAGCAGTTTGGGGTACAGGGCGTTCGATGAGCAGTTCTTC
CDR3 protein: CASSLGYRAFDEQFF

J gene: TRBJ2-3
clone size: NA
V gene: TRBV12-3/TRBV12-4
D gene: NA
CDR3 DNA: TGTGCCAGCTCCCTCGGGCTGAACAGGCGCACAGATACGCAGTATTTT
CDR3 protein: CASSLGLNRRTDTQYF

J gene: TRBJ2-4
clone size: many
V gene: TRBV29-1
D gene: NA
CDR3 DNA: TGCAGCGTTCCAGGGAATCCAGATAAAAACATTCAGTACTTC
CDR3 protein: CSVPGNPDKNIQYF

J gene: TRBJ2-4
clone size: few
V gene: TRBV20-1
D gene: NA
CDR3 DNA: TGCAGTGCTAGAGATCGGACGAGGGGGGAGGCCATTCAGTACTTC
CDR3 protein: CSARDRTRGEAIQYF

J gene: TRBJ1-4
clone size: few
V gene: TRBV14
D gene: NA
CDR3 DNA: TGTGCCAGCAGCCAAGATATGAAATGTGAAAAACTGTTTTTT
CDR3 protein: CASSQDMKCEKLFF

J gene: TRBJ2-2
clone size: NA
V gene: TRBV9
D gene: TRBD2
CDR3 DNA: TGTGCCAGCAGCCCTCTAGCGGAGAGGTCCGGGGAGCTGTTTTTT
CDR3 protein: CASSPLAERSGELFF

J gene: TRBJ2-1
clone size: many
V gene: TRBV24-1
D gene: NA
CDR3 DNA: TGTGCCACCAGTGATCTACAGGGATACAATGAGCAGTTCTTC
CDR3 protein: CATSDLQGYNEQFF

J gene: TRBJ1-1
clone size: many
V gene: TRBV7-2
D gene: NA
CDR3 DNA: TGTGCCAGCAGCCCCACGGACAGCCAGGGCGGTGAAGCTTTCTTT
CDR3 protein: CASSPTDSQGGEAFF

J gene: TRBJ2-7
clone size: NA
V gene: TRBV28
D gene: TRBD2
CDR3 DNA: TGTGCCAGCAATGATCGTCGGGGGGGCGTTTTCTACGAGCAGTACTTC
CDR3 protein: CASNDRRGGVFYEQYF

J gene: TRBJ1-1
clone size: NA
V gene: TRBV7-6
D gene: NA
CDR3 DNA: TGTGCCAGCAGCTTCCTCCCCTTTCTTGAGGACAAAAAAACTGAAGCTTTCTTT
CDR3 protein: CASSFLPFLEDKKTEAFF

J gene: TRBJ2-3
clone size: NA
V gene: TRBV5-4
D gene: TRBD2
CDR3 DNA: TGTGCCAGCAGCTTGGAAGCGGGGGAAGATACGCAGTATTTT
CDR3 protein: CASSLEAGEDTQYF

J gene: TRBJ2-1
clone size: NA
V gene: TRBV11-2
D gene: NA
CDR3 DNA: TGTGCCAGCAGCTTTCAGGGCCCCAATGAGCAGTTCTTC
CDR3 protein: CASSFQGPNEQFF

J gene: TRBJ1-1
clone size: many
V gene: TRBV12-3/TRBV12-4
D gene: NA
CDR3 DNA: TGTGCCAGCACCCTGGGCAGCTCTACCGGGGACACTGAAGCTTTCTTT
CDR3 protein: CASTLGSSTGDTEAFF

J gene: TRBJ2-4
clone size: many
V gene: TRBV5-1
D gene: TRBD1
CDR3 DNA: TGCGCCAGCAGCTTCGGACAGGGGGCGCGGGTAGCCAAAAACATTCAGTACTTC
CDR3 protein: CASSFGQGARVAKNIQYF

J gene: TRBJ2-3
clone size: few
V gene: TRBV19
D gene: NA
CDR3 DNA: TGTGCCGCCTCGAGGGCTGAGGAGCCCTCAGATACGCAGTATTTT
CDR3 protein: CAASRAEEPSDTQYF